These 22 T cell receptor beta chains came from one sample sequenced in a study of T cell changes during pregnancy in multiple sclerosis. Some clones are missing from TCRdb's copy, which holds only in-frame ones; the method was immunoSEQ multiplex PCR. The sample lists fewer than 80,000 clones, approximately 95% seen once, with less than 0.15% in the top ten. The sample consisted of CD4+ T cells from peripheral blood mononuclear cells, taken after pregnancy. These receptors were collected from a female donor with multiple sclerosis, enrolled in a pregnancy study.

The chain joins TRBV7-2 to TRBJ1-4, with TRBD1 matching 9 bases. V trimming: 5 bases; J trimming: 7 bases; junction bases outside the gene matches: 8. The CDR3 loop spans 15 amino acids. Germline V gives CDR1 SGHTA, CDR2 FQGNSA. CDR3 sequence (DNA): TGTGCCAGCAGCAACCCCGGACAGGGGAGTGAAAAACTGTTTTTT. As protein: CASSNPGQGSEKLFF.

The chain uses TRBV18 and TRBJ1-3, with D uncertain. V was cut by 2 bases and J by 3 bases, with 8 bases left in between. The CDR3 spans 14 residues. Per germline, CDR1 KGHSH and CDR2 LQKENI. The CDR3 sequence: CASSPKRDGNTIYF. CDR3 nucleotide sequence: TGTGCCAGCTCACCAAAGAGGGATGGAAACACCATATATTTT.

V and J are TRBV9 and TRBJ1-2, with 10 nucleotides matching TRBD1. This CDR3 is built from 17 residues. Germline-derived CDR1 and CDR2 are SGDLS and YYNGEE. V trimming: 0 bases; J trimming: 6 bases; junction bases outside the gene matches: 11. CDR3 DNA: TGTGCCAGCAGCGTAGGGACCGGGACAGGGGATAATAATGGCTACACCTTC. Translating it yields CASSVGTGTGDNNGYTF.

This chain links TRBV7-2 with TRBJ1-1; the D gene is possibly TRBD1 (6 bases). The CDR3 is 13 residues long. V lost 6 bases to trimming and J lost 7 bases, with 15 bases between them. Germline lookup yields CDR1 SGHTA and CDR2 FQGNSA. CDR3 in amino acids: CASRQGPPSEAFF. CDR3 coding DNA: TGTGCCAGCAGACAGGGTCCCCCAAGTGAAGCTTTCTTT.

The rearrangement joins TRBV5-5 to TRBJ2-1, with TRBD2 matching over 8 bases. There are 15 residues in the CDR3. Looked up from germline, CDR1 is SGHKS and CDR2 is YYEKEE (reference sequence). The ends lost 1 base at V and 6 bases at J; junction bases unmatched: 6. The chain's CDR3 is CASSLSGLAFNEQFF. The DNA for the CDR3 is TGTGCCAGCAGCTTGTCCGGACTAGCTTTCAATGAGCAGTTCTTC.

This chain links TRBV19 with TRBJ2-1, with 11 bases that match TRBD2. The V gene end was trimmed by 5 bases and the J gene end by 8 bases; junction bases not matched to a gene: 5. CDR1 is LNHDA, CDR2 SQIVND, per germline (reference sequence). CDR3 size: 14 residues. This CDR3 reads CASSVAGGRDEQFF. In DNA, the CDR3 is TGTGCCAGTAGTGTAGCGGGAGGGAGGGATGAGCAGTTCTTC.

This rearrangement joins TRBV27 to TRBJ2-5; maybe TRBD1 (6 bases). Germline CDR1 and CDR2: MNHEY and SMNVEV (reference sequence). The CDR3 has 14 amino acids. Trimming left V 6 bases short and J 5 bases short, with 16 bases between. The CDR3 loop is CASSLTGWGETQYF. DNA of the CDR3: TGTGCCAGCAGCCTTACAGGGTGGGGTGAGACCCAGTACTTC.

This chain uses TRBV18 with TRBJ2-1; D is uncertain. V was cut by 2 bases and J by 9 bases, with 17 bases left in between. Germline values: CDR1 KGHSH, CDR2 LQKENI. There are 15 residues in the CDR3. In DNA, the CDR3 is TGTGCCAGCTCACCAGCTCCGGCTAGAAGCAGTGAGCAGTTCTTC. It encodes CASSPAPARSSEQFF.

This sequence joins TRBV7-3 and TRBJ1-4, with D unresolved. The ends were cut back, 1 base at V and 0 bases at J, with 6 bases in the middle. This CDR3 has 15 amino acids. Germline CDR1 and CDR2: SGHTA and FQGTGA. The DNA of the CDR3 is TGTGCCAGCAGCTTAAGAGCTGCAACTAATGAAAAACTGTTTTTT. This translates into CASSLRAATNEKLFF. The complete variable domain, with remaining parts taken from reference TRBV7-3 and TRBJ1-4, reads GAGVSQTPSNKVTEKGKYVELRCDPISGHTALYWYRQSLGQGPEFLIYFQGTGAADDSGLPNDRFFAVRPEGSVSTLKIQRTERGDSAVYLCASSLRAATNEKLFFGSGTQLSVL.

This clone was counted once. The rearrangement joins TRBV19 to TRBJ2-7, with D tentatively TRBD2 (5 bases). The CDR3 runs to 14 residues. Deletions cut 11 bases from V and 4 bases from J, with 21 bases between. Per germline, CDR1 LNHDA and CDR2 SQIVND (reference sequence). The CDR3 DNA sequence: TGTGCCTCCTCCCGGGCAGCGGAAGGTTACGAGCAGTACTTC. Its protein product is CASSRAAEGYEQYF.

This clone is a singleton in its sample. The J gene is TRBJ2-7, the V gene TRBV9; the match to TRBD2 covers 8 bases. Trimming took 4 bases from V and 4 from J; bases not matched to a gene: 4. The CDR3 sequence is 13 residues long. CDR1 and CDR2 (germline): SGDLS, YYNGEE. The CDR3 region is CASSSGLAYEQYF. CDR3 bases: TGTGCCAGCAGCTCCGGACTAGCTTACGAGCAGTACTTC.

This chain links TRBV5-4 with TRBJ2-1; 8 bases align to TRBD1. CDR3 length: 13 residues. The V and J ends lost 4 bases and 7 bases, in that order; junction bases with no gene match: 4. In germline, CDR1 is SGHNT, CDR2 YYREEE (reference sequence). The CDR3 DNA is TGTGCCAGCAGCCCCAGGACAGGGAATGAGCAGTTCTTC. As protein: CASSPRTGNEQFF.

The chain joins TRBV28 to TRBJ2-1; 12 nucleotides agree with TRBD2. The CDR3 covers 18 residues. V lost 3 bases, J lost 4 bases, and 10 bases stayed unmatched. Germline CDR1 and CDR2: MDHEN and SYDVKM. CDR3 sequence (DNA): TGTGCCAGCAGTTTCGGGCTAGCGGGAGGGCGAGGGTACAATGAGCAGTTCTTC. Translated: CASSFGLAGGRGYNEQFF.

The chain combines TRBV19 with TRBJ1-2; TRBD1 is a possible D gene (5 bases). The V end lost 9 bases, the J end lost 0 bases, and 8 bases lay between the germline ends. Germline V gene sequence: CDR1 LNHDA, CDR2 SQIVND (reference sequence). The CDR3 contains 12 residues. The CDR3 sequence is CASQGPNYGYTF. The CDR3 nucleotides read TGTGCCAGCCAGGGTCCTAACTATGGCTACACCTTC.

This chain links TRBV15 with TRBJ1-2; 8 bases agree with TRBD1. CDR3 length: 11 residues. Germline assignment: CDR1 LNHNV and CDR2 YYDKDF (reference sequence). The trim removed 8 bases at V and 7 bases at J, leaving 3 bases unmatched. CDR3 amino acids: CATQGARGYTF. The CDR3, as DNA: TGTGCCACCCAGGGGGCGCGTGGCTACACCTTC.

The DNA of the CDR3 is TGTGCCAGCAGCAAGACTAGAGGAATCCCTAGCACAGATACGCAGTATTTT. Its translation: CASSKTRGIPSTDTQYF. The gene calls are TRBV7-9 and TRBJ2-3; weak D call: TRBD2 (6 bases). Germline V gene sequence: CDR1 SEHNR, CDR2 FQNEAQ (reference sequence). The CDR3 covers 17 residues. V was pared by 5 bases and J by 0 bases, with 18 bases between.

The chain recombines TRBV5-1 with TRBJ2-1, with 11 positions matching TRBD2. This CDR3 has 16 residues. V shed 2 bases and J 5 bases; nucleotides not matched to a gene: 6. CDR1 SGHRS and CDR2 YFSETQ come from the germline V gene. The CDR3 sequence: CASSFGLAGGNNEQFF. The CDR3 DNA follows: TGCGCCAGCAGCTTCGGTCTAGCGGGAGGCAACAATGAGCAGTTCTTC.

The chain couples TRBV28 to TRBJ2-5, with D possibly being TRBD1 (6 bases). Between the trimmed V and J ends, which lost 2 bases and 4 bases, there was a span of 11 bases. Germline-derived CDR1 and CDR2 are MDHEN and SYDVKM. This CDR3 has 14 amino acids. This CDR3 reads CASSLDRIVETQYF. CDR3 nucleotides: TGTGCCAGCAGTTTAGACAGGATTGTAGAGACCCAGTACTTC.

This clone has just one count. This chain connects TRBV6-1 to TRBJ2-7, with 8 bases that match TRBD2. CDR3 size: 14 residues. With 6 bases clipped from V and 0 bases from J, the junction kept 4 bases outside the gene matches. Germline CDR1 is MNHNS and CDR2 is SASEGT. The CDR3 reads CASRQRGPSYEQYF. Here the CDR3 DNA reads TGTGCCAGCAGGCAGCGGGGGCCCTCCTACGAGCAGTACTTC.

The chain has TRBV9 and TRBJ1-4, with unresolved D. Trimming stripped 0 bases from V and 7 bases from J, with 10 bases between. Germline CDR1 and CDR2: SGDLS and YYNGEE. This CDR3 comprises 14 residues. CDR3 residues: CASSVEVSGEKLFF. In DNA form, the CDR3 reads TGTGCCAGCAGCGTAGAGGTCAGCGGTGAAAAACTGTTTTTT.

The chain couples TRBV4-1 to TRBJ1-1, with D perhaps TRBD1 (5 bases). The CDR3 runs 13 residues. Germline assignment: CDR1 MGHRA and CDR2 YSYEKL. Trimming took 4 bases from V and 1 from J, leaving 7 bases between them. For the CDR3, the DNA is TGCGCCAGCAGCCGAACAGGGAACACTGAAGCTTTCTTT. Protein product: CASSRTGNTEAFF.

The chain employs TRBV28 and TRBJ1-5, with D perhaps matching TRBD1 (6 bases). Germline loops: CDR1 MDHEN, CDR2 SYDVKM. Trimming removed 6 bases at V and 0 bases at J, with 15 bases between. This CDR3 contains 16 residues. CDR3 protein: CASSYGTPYSNQPQHF. The CDR3 DNA is TGTGCCAGCAGCTATGGGACACCTTATAGCAATCAGCCCCAGCATTTT.